The subject of this entry is one TCR beta chain. Produced via immunoSEQ multiplex PCR; TCRdb's table is partial and in-frame only. The sample holds about 320,000 clones; about 88% are singletons and the top ten take 2% to 3%. Donors were grouped by their self-reported clinical history. The sample is drawn from a study of blood T cell repertoires in COVID-19. Study information: The origin of the acute and convalescent COVID-19 samples was the United States, Italy and Spain.

The CDR3 has 15 residues. V lost 6 bases and J lost 10, with 19 bases in between. The germline V gene has CDR1 MNHEY and CDR2 SVGAGI. The rearrangement links TRBV6-5 to TRBJ1-6; D may be TRBD1 (6 bases). The sequenced sample was PBMCs or T cells enriched from blood (not recorded which). The receptor comes from a man in his sixties who had recovered from COVID-19. CDR3 sequence reads: CASRSMGAGISPLHF. The CDR3 nucleotides are TGTGCCAGCAGGTCCATGGGGGCCGGAATCTCACCCCTCCACTTT.